This entry concerns a single T cell receptor beta chain. No antigen is known for it. In TCRdb, the RT-PCR reads were re-called with MiXCR into one record per CDR3 protein. The repertoire holds over 400,000 distinct CDR3 sequences, with 10% to 15% as singletons. The data are from a study of response to subunit inactivated influenza vaccine. Study-wide results and limits: After each seasonal influenza vaccination, few new T cells are recruited, the authors suggested.

Trimming cost V 0 bases and J 4 bases, with 12 bases left between them. This CDR3 has 15 amino acids. From germline, CDR1 is DFQATT and CDR2 SNEGSKA (reference sequence). This TCR was recovered from a man aged 50 to 59 who received an inactivated influenza vaccine. The chain has TRBV20-1 and TRBJ2-2; no definite D call. The material sequenced was PBMCs from blood, taken 45 days after vaccination. CDR3 bases: TGCAGTGCTAGAGATCAGATTGGGCGCACCGGGGAGCTGTTTTTT. Protein product: CSARDQIGRTGELFF.